One sample yielded the 29 T cell receptor beta chains listed below, sequenced in a study of blood T cell repertoires in COVID-19. Sequenced by immunoSEQ multiplex PCR; TCRdb stores in-frame clones only, minus some. The sample carries approximately 190,000 clones, 84% recorded once. Material for sequencing was peripheral blood. The source is a human donor in a cohort sampled during active COVID-19.

This chain uses TRBV28 with TRBJ1-3, with TRBD1 identical over 11 bases. From germline, CDR1 is MDHEN and CDR2 SYDVKM. V trimming: 7 bases; J trimming: 3 bases; junction bases outside the gene matches: 5. This CDR3 comprises 15 residues. For the CDR3, the DNA is TGTGCCAGCACCGTCGGGACAGGGGGTGGAAACACCATATATTTT. It codes for CASTVGTGGGNTIYF.

This sequence joins TRBV21-1 and TRBJ2-3; whether TRBD1, the table's D call, matches the DNA was not checked. TRBV21-1 is a pseudogene segment. This CDR3 spans 16 amino acids. Here the CDR3 reads CAKQRTFTGSADTQYF. The CDR3 region has the DNA TGTGCCAAACAAAGGACTTTTACAGGGTCGGCAGATACGCAGTATTTT.

CDR3 DNA sequence: TGTGCCAGCAGCATCATGGGCAGCCAAGAGACCCAGTACTTC. It is translated as CASSIMGSQETQYF. The rearrangement joins TRBV7-8 to TRBJ2-5; D is unclear. Germline V gene sequence: CDR1 SGHVS, CDR2 FQNEAQ. The CDR3 totals 14 residues. The ends were cut back, 5 bases at V and 1 base at J, with 11 bases in the middle.

This chain links TRBV27 with TRBJ1-2; tentatively, D is TRBD1 (6 bases). The CDR3 length is 13 residues. V dropped 3 bases and J dropped 7 bases, with 12 bases sitting between them. Germline V lookup: CDR1 MNHEY, CDR2 SMNVEV (reference sequence). CDR3 sequence: CASSFRGAGGYTF. In DNA form, the CDR3 reads TGTGCCAGCAGTTTTCGGGGGGCAGGTGGCTACACCTTC.

The V call is TRBV2, the J call TRBJ1-2; a possible D gene is TRBD1 (6 bases). CDR1 and CDR2 from the germline V gene are SNHLY and FYNNEI. The germline V and J ends were trimmed by 3 bases and 6 bases, with 8 bases remaining between them. This CDR3 region has 12 residues. CDR3: CASSDRTDGYTF. The CDR3 nucleotides are TGTGCCAGCAGTGACCGGACAGATGGCTACACCTTC.

Turning to this clone: At one boundary the junction diverges from the germline segment, which might be a read error. The chain joins TRBV7-7 to TRBJ1-3; D is unresolved. The germline V gene has CDR1 SSHAT and CDR2 FNYEAQ (reference sequence). This CDR3 has 13 amino acids. DNA of the CDR3: TGTGCTAGCAGCTTAGAAGCGGGAAACACCATATATTTT. As protein: CASSLEAGNTIYF.

The chain links TRBV6-6 to TRBJ1-1; possible D gene TRBD1, 6 bases. Germline CDR1 is MNHNY and CDR2 is SVGAGI (reference sequence). The CDR3 has 13 amino acids. Between the trimmed V and J ends, which lost 10 bases and 5 bases, there was a span of 17 bases. This CDR3 reads CATPGHLATEAFF. For the CDR3, the DNA is TGTGCCACGCCGGGACATTTAGCGACTGAAGCTTTCTTT.

The chain combines TRBV11-2 with TRBJ2-3; D is unresolved. The CDR3 has 15 residues. V shed 7 bases and J shed 2 bases, with 16 bases lying between them. Germline-derived CDR1 and CDR2 are SGHAT and FQNNGV. The CDR3 loop is CASTARPTDTDTQYF. The DNA for the CDR3 is TGTGCCAGCACGGCCAGGCCCACAGACACAGATACGCAGTATTTT.

The rearrangement links TRBV5-1 to TRBJ2-1; the D is unclear. CDR1 and CDR2 (germline): SGHRS, YFSETQ. The CDR3 has 11 residues. Between the trimmed V and J ends, which lost 0 bases and 11 bases, there was a span of 6 bases. CDR3 DNA: TGCGCCAGCAGCTTGGGAGGCCAGCAGTTCTTC. It is translated as CASSLGGQQFF.

The chain is built from TRBV12-3 or TRBV12-4 and TRBJ2-1; weak D call: TRBD2 (5 bases). Trimming cost V 10 bases and J 6 bases, with 16 bases left between them. There are 13 residues in the CDR3. The CDR3 sequence is CATRPGGVNEQFF. CDR3 sequence (DNA): TGTGCCACCAGACCCGGAGGAGTCAATGAGCAGTTCTTC.

The chain links TRBV7-7 to TRBJ2-1; 11 nucleotides line up with TRBD1. J was trimmed by 8 bases and V by 5 bases; bases with no gene match: 8. The CDR3 consists of 15 residues. Per germline, CDR1 SSHAT and CDR2 FNYEAQ (reference sequence). CDR3 protein: CASSQRTGGEYEQFF. As DNA, the CDR3 is TGTGCCAGCAGCCAAAGGACAGGGGGCGAGTATGAGCAGTTCTTC.

The genes are TRBV3-1 (or the pseudogene TRBV3-2) and TRBJ1-1; D is ambiguous. This CDR3 region has 14 residues. Germline V gene lookup returns CDR1 LGHDT and CDR2 YNNKEL (reference sequence). V lost 1 base and J lost 1, with 7 bases in between. The CDR3 region is CASSQGLQNTEAFF. The CDR3, as DNA: TGTGCCAGCAGCCAAGGACTTCAGAACACTGAAGCTTTCTTT.

This sequence joins TRBV3-1 (or the pseudogene TRBV3-2) and TRBJ2-2; D gene unclear. This CDR3 contains 11 residues. Germline-derived CDR1 and CDR2 are LGHDT and YNNKEL (reference sequence). Trimming took 10 bases from V and 3 from J, leaving 6 bases between them. This CDR3 is CATRDTGELFF. DNA for the CDR3: TGTGCCACCCGGGACACCGGGGAGCTGTTTTTT.

The V and J genes are TRBV10-3 and TRBJ1-2, with TRBD1 matching over 10 bases. The germline gives CDR1 ENHRY, CDR2 SYGVKD. V shed 0 bases and J 8 bases; nucleotides not matched to a gene: 6. This CDR3 contains 15 residues. The CDR3 DNA sequence: TGTGCCATCAGTGAGTCGGCGGGACAGGGGAACGGCTACACCTTC. It specifies CAISESAGQGNGYTF.

The rearrangement joins TRBV19 to TRBJ1-2; 7 bases match TRBD1. The CDR3 runs to 16 residues. V lost 5 bases and J lost 1; bases outside the gene matches: 10. The V gene's germline CDR1 is LNHDA and CDR2 SQIVND (reference sequence). Here the CDR3 reads CASSPHPGQSNYGYTF. In nucleotides, the CDR3 is TGTGCCAGTAGTCCCCATCCGGGACAGAGTAACTATGGCTACACCTTC.

The chain has TRBV7-2 and TRBJ2-3, with a tentative D call TRBD2 (6 bases). This CDR3 contains 14 residues. The ends were cut back, 3 bases at V and 1 base at J, with 8 bases in the middle. Per the germline V gene, CDR1 is SGHTA and CDR2 is FQGNSA. The CDR3 spells CASSFGGRTDTQYF. The CDR3 DNA reads as TGTGCCAGCAGCTTTGGAGGGCGCACAGATACGCAGTATTTT.

This clone is a singleton in its sample. The chain recombines TRBV27 with TRBJ2-5; 7 nucleotides align to TRBD1. The length of the CDR3 is 14 residues. V was clipped by 6 bases and J by 5 bases; unmatched bases: 9. The germline V gene encodes CDR1 MNHEY and CDR2 SMNVEV (reference sequence). CDR3 sequence reads: CASSESTGLETQYF. DNA of the CDR3: TGTGCCAGCAGCGAATCGACAGGGTTGGAGACCCAGTACTTC.

The chain couples TRBV28 to TRBJ2-1, with D perhaps TRBD2 (6 bases). The germline gives CDR1 MDHEN, CDR2 SYDVKM. The CDR3 extends over 15 amino acids. Trimming shortened V by 6 bases and J by 4 bases, and 16 bases separated the two germline ends. CDR3 sequence reads: CASRGASDGYNEQFF. As DNA, the CDR3 is TGTGCCAGCAGGGGTGCTAGCGACGGATACAATGAGCAGTTCTTC. The variable domain in full, with the rest retrieved from reference TRBV28 and TRBJ2-1, is DVKVTQSSRYLVKRTGEKVFLECVQDMDHENMFWYRQDPGLGLRLIYFSYDVKMKEKGDIPEGYSVSREKKERFSLILESASTNQTSMYLCASRGASDGYNEQFFGPGTRLTVL.

This clone appeared a single time. This chain connects TRBV29-1 to TRBJ2-3; 12 nucleotides agree with TRBD2. V was pared by 4 bases and J by 2 bases, with 4 bases of the junction left unmatched. The V gene's germline CDR1 is SQVTM and CDR2 ANQGSEA. This CDR3 has 15 amino acids. The CDR3 DNA reads as TGCAGCGTTGCACTAGCGGGAGGATTCACAGATACGCAGTATTTT. This encodes CSVALAGGFTDTQYF.

This chain joins TRBV30 and TRBJ1-4, with a tentative D call TRBD1 (6 bases). The CDR3 contains 15 residues. The V end lost 4 bases, the J end lost 0 bases, and 12 bases lay between the germline ends. Germline assignment: CDR1 GTSNPN and CDR2 SVGIG (reference sequence). The CDR3 bases are TGTGCCTGGAACCGCGGGGGCACAACTAATGAAAAACTGTTTTTT. It encodes CAWNRGGTTNEKLFF.

V is TRBV7-2 and J is TRBJ2-7; tentatively, D is TRBD1 (6 bases). The V end was cut by 2 bases, the J end by 3 bases, with 11 bases between. Germline-derived CDR1 and CDR2 are SGHTA and FQGNSA. CDR3 length equals 14 residues. The CDR3 nucleotides read TGTGCCAGCAGCTTATCCCAGGGGATCTACGAGCAGTACGTC. It codes for CASSLSQGIYEQYV.

V is TRBV14 and J is TRBJ1-5; D is possibly TRBD1 (5 bases). The germline V gene encodes CDR1 SGHDN and CDR2 FVKESK. Deletions cut 1 base from V and 6 bases from J, with 10 bases between. The CDR3 covers 14 residues. The CDR3 here is CASSQGEGVQPQHF. CDR3 coding DNA: TGTGCCAGCAGCCAAGGGGAAGGGGTTCAGCCCCAGCATTTT. Full variable domain (outside the CDR3, taken from reference TRBV14 and TRBJ1-5): EAGVTQFPSHSVIEKGQTVTLRCDPISGHDNLYWYRRVMGKEIKFLLHFVKESKQDESGMPNNRFLAERTGGTYSTLKVQPAELEDSGVYFCASSQGEGVQPQHFGDGTRLSIL.

V gene TRBV19 combines with J gene TRBJ1-3; weak D call: TRBD1 (6 bases). The CDR3 consists of 13 residues. Trimming shortened V by 3 bases and J by 7 bases, and 10 bases separated the two germline ends. The germline CDR1 and CDR2 sequences are LNHDA and SQIVND (reference sequence). CDR3 region: CASSIRTDNTIYF. CDR3 bases: TGTGCCAGTAGTATTCGGACAGACAACACCATATATTTT. Full variable domain (rest looked up from reference TRBV19 and TRBJ1-3): DGGITQSPKYLFRKEGQNVTLSCEQNLNHDAMYWYRQDPGQGLRLIYYSQIVNDFQKGDIAEGYSVSREKKESFPLTVTSAQKNPTAFYLCASSIRTDNTIYFGEGSWLTVV.

This clone was seen a few times. The rearrangement joins TRBV28 to TRBJ2-7; 11 bases are shared with TRBD2. Per germline, CDR1 MDHEN and CDR2 SYDVKM. V lost 2 bases, J lost 0 bases, and 3 bases stayed unmatched. The CDR3 length is 16 residues. For the CDR3, the DNA is TGTGCCAGCAGTTTACCGACTAGCGGGATCTCCTACGAGCAGTACTTC. This translates into CASSLPTSGISYEQYF.

The chain is built from TRBV14 and TRBJ1-6, with TRBD1 matching 9 bases. V was clipped by 5 bases and J by 10 bases; unmatched bases: 9. The CDR3 contains 15 residues. CDR1 is SGHDN, CDR2 FVKESK, per germline. This CDR3 is CASSSRSTGGSPLHF. In nucleotides, the CDR3 is TGTGCCAGCAGCTCAAGGTCTACAGGGGGCTCACCCCTCCACTTT.

This rearrangement joins TRBV6-5 to TRBJ2-2, with D perhaps TRBD1 (5 bases). Germline CDR1 reads MNHEY; CDR2 reads SVGAGI. V was pared by 6 bases and J by 6 bases, with 11 bases between. The CDR3 has 13 residues. DNA of the CDR3: TGTGCCAGCAGAGCTCAGGGATCCGGGGAGCTGTTTTTT. Protein: CASRAQGSGELFF.

The chain combines TRBV3-1 (or the pseudogene TRBV3-2) with TRBJ2-7, with TRBD1 identical over 10 bases. J was trimmed by 4 bases and V by 1 base; bases with no gene match: 4. The CDR3 has 15 amino acids. Germline CDR1 LGHDT, CDR2 YNNKEL (reference sequence). Written as DNA, the CDR3 is TGTGCCAGCAGCCAAGCGCCGGGACAGGGGTACGAGCAGTACGTC. It codes for CASSQAPGQGYEQYV.

This sequence joins TRBV24-1 and TRBJ2-5; TRBD1 agrees at 7 bases. The CDR3 loop spans 13 amino acids. From germline, CDR1 is KGHDR and CDR2 SFDVKD. After removal of 9 bases from V and 2 bases from J, the junction contained 5 bases not matched to a gene. Here the CDR3 DNA reads TGTGCCACCGACGACAGGGTTCAAGAGACCCAGTACTTC. It translates to CATDDRVQETQYF.

The J gene is TRBJ1-1, the V gene TRBV27; tentatively, D is TRBD1 (6 bases). There are 16 residues in the CDR3. Germline CDR1 reads MNHEY; CDR2 reads SMNVEV (reference sequence). The V gene lost 2 bases and the J gene lost 4 bases, with 17 bases spanning the gap. CDR3 amino acids: CASSLQPTGWITEAFF. The DNA of the CDR3 is TGTGCCAGCAGTTTACAACCCACAGGGTGGATCACTGAAGCTTTCTTT.